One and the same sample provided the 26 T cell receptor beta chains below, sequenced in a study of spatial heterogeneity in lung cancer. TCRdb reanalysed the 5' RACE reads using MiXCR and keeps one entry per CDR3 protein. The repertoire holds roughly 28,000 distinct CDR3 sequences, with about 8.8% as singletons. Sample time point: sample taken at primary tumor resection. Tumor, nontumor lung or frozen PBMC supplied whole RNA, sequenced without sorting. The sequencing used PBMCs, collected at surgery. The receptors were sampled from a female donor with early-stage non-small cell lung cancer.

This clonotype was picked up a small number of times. CDR3 sequence (DNA): TGTGCCAGCGGAGGAAGTGTTAGCACCGGGGAGCTGTTTTTT. This gives the protein CASGGSVSTGELFF. V and J are TRBV6-2 or TRBV6-3 and TRBJ2-2; possibly TRBD2 for D (5 bases). CDR1 is MNHEY and CDR2 is SVGEGT in the germline V gene. Between the trimmed V and J ends, which lost 8 bases and 4 bases, there was a span of 14 bases. The CDR3 loop spans 14 amino acids.

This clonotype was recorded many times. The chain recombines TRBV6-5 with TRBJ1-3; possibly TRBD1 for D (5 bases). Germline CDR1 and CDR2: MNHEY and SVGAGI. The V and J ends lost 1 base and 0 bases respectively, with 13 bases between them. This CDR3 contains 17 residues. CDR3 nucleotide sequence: TGTGCCAGCAGTTACTGGGGGAATGACATCTCTGGAAACACCATATATTTT. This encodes CASSYWGNDISGNTIYF.

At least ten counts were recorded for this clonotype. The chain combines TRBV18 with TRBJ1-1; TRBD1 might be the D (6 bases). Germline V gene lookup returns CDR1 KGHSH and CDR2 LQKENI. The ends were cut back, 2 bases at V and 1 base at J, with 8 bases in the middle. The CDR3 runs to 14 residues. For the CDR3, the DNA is TGTGCCAGCTCACCAGACAGGAAGAACACTGAAGCTTTCTTT. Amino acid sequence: CASSPDRKNTEAFF.

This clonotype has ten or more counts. The CDR3 DNA reads as TGTGCCAGCAGCTCCCGACTAGCGGGAGGACATGAGCAGTTCTTC. This encodes CASSSRLAGGHEQFF. The chain combines TRBV7-3 with TRBJ2-1; 13 bases fit TRBD2. The ends lost 4 bases at V and 8 bases at J; junction bases unmatched: 5. The V gene's germline CDR1 is SGHTA and CDR2 FQGTGA. The CDR3 sequence is 15 residues long. Using reference TRBV7-3 and TRBJ2-1 for the parts outside the CDR3, the full variable domain is GAGVSQTPSNKVTEKGKYVELRCDPISGHTALYWYRQSLGQGPEFLIYFQGTGAADDSGLPNDRFFAVRPEGSVSTLKIQRTERGDSAVYLCASSSRLAGGHEQFFGPGTRLTVL.

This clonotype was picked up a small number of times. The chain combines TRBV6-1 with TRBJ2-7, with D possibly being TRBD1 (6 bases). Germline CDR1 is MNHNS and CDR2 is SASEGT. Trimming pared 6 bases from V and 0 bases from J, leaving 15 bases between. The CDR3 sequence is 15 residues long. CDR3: CASRDFGTSSYEQYV. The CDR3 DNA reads TGTGCCAGCAGGGATTTCGGGACAAGCTCCTACGAGCAGTACGTC.

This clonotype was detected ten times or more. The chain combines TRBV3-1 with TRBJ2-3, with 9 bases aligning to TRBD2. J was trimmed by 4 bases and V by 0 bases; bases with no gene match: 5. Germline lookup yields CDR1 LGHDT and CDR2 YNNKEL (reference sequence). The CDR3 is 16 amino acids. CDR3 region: CASSQEGGRGSDTQYF. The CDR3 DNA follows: TGTGCCAGCAGCCAAGAAGGCGGGAGGGGATCAGATACGCAGTATTTT.

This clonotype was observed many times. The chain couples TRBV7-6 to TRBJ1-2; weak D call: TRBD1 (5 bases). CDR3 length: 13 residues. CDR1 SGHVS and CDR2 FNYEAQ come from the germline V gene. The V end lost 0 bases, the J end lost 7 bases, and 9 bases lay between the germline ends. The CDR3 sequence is CASSLAQGAGYTF. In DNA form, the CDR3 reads TGTGCCAGCAGCTTAGCGCAAGGGGCTGGCTACACCTTC. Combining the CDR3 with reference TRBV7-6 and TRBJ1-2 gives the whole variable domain GAGVSQSPRYKVTKRGQDVALRCDPISGHVSLYWYRQALGQGPEFLTYFNYEAQQDKSGLPNDRFSAERPEGSISTLTIQRTEQRDSAMYRCASSLAQGAGYTFGSGTRLTVV.

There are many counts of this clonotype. CDR3: CASEQPVNQPQHF. CDR3 nucleotide sequence: TGTGCCAGCGAACAGCCAGTCAATCAGCCCCAGCATTTT. The rearrangement uses TRBV28 and TRBJ1-5; D is unresolved. The CDR3 runs to 13 residues. The V gene's germline CDR1 is MDHEN and CDR2 SYDVKM. Trimming removed 8 bases from V and 3 bases from J, with 11 bases in between. The variable domain in full, completed from reference TRBV28 and TRBJ1-5, reads DVKVTQSSRYLVKRTGEKVFLECVQDMDHENMFWYRQDPGLGLRLIYFSYDVKMKEKGDIPEGYSVSREKKERFSLILESASTNQTSMYLCASEQPVNQPQHFGDGTRLSIL.

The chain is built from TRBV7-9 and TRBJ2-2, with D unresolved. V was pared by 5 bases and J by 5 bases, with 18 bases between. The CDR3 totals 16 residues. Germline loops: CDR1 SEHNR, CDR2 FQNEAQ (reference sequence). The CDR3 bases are TGTGCCAGCAGCAAAACAAAGAGTCTAACGACCGGGGAGCTGTTTTTT. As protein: CASSKTKSLTTGELFF.

CDR3: CASSKLAEYTGELFF. The DNA of the CDR3 is TGTGCCAGCAGCAAACTAGCGGAATACACCGGGGAGCTGTTTTTT. The V and J genes are TRBV9 and TRBJ2-2; 8 nucleotides agree with TRBD2. CDR3 length: 15 amino acids. The J segment lost 3 bases and the V segment lost 4 bases, leaving 5 bases of the junction unmatched. The germline V gene has CDR1 SGDLS and CDR2 YYNGEE.

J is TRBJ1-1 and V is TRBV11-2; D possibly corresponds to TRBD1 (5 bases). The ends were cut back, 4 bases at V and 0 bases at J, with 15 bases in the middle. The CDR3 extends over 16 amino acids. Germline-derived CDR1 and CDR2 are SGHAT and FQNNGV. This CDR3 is CASSSGVGRMNTEAFF. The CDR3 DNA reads TGTGCCAGCAGCTCGGGGGTTGGGCGGATGAACACTGAAGCTTTCTTT.

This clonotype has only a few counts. For the CDR3, the DNA is TGTGCCAGCAGCCTGTATTCCGGGTCAACAATATACTCTGGAAACACCATATATTTT. Translation: CASSLYSGSTIYSGNTIYF. This sequence joins TRBV4-2 and TRBJ1-3; D is ambiguous. Germline CDR1 reads LGHNA; CDR2 reads YNFKEQ. This CDR3 is built from 19 residues. V lost 4 bases and J 0 bases, leaving 22 bases between the germline ends.

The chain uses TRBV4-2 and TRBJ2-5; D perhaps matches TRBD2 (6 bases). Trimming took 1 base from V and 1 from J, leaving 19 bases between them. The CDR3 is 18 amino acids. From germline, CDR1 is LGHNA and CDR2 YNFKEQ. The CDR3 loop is CASSQGRWGEPSQETQYF. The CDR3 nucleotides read TGTGCCAGCAGCCAAGGGAGATGGGGGGAGCCATCCCAAGAGACCCAGTACTTC.

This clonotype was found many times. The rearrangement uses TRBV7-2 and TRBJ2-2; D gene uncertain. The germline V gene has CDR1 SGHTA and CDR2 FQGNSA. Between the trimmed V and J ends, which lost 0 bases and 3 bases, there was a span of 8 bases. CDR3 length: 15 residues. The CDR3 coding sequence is TGTGCCAGCAGCTTAGCGTCACTGGACACCGGGGAGCTGTTTTTT. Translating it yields CASSLASLDTGELFF.

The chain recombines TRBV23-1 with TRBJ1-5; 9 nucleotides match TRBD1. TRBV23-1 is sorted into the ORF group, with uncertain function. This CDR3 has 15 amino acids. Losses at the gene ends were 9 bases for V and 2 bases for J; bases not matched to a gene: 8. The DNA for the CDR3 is TGCGCCAGAACGTCCGGGACAGGGCGCAATCAGCCCCAGCATTTT. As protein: CARTSGTGRNQPQHF.

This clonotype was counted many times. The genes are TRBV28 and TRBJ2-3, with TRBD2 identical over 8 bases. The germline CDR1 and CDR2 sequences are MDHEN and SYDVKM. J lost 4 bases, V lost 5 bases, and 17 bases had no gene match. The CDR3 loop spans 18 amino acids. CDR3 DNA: TGTGCCAGCAGTCCCGGGACTAGTTCAGTCCCCCTGGCAGATACGCAGTATTTT. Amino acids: CASSPGTSSVPLADTQYF.

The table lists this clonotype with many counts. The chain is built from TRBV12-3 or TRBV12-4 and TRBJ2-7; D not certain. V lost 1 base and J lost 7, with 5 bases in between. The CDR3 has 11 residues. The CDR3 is CASSLGEEQYV. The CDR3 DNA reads TGTGCCAGCAGTTTAGGTGAAGAGCAGTACGTC.

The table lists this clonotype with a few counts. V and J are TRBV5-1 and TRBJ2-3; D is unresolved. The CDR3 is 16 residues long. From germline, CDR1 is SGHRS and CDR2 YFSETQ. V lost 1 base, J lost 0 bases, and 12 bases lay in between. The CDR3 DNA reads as TGCGCCAGCAGCTTGAGTCAGTCTAGGAGCACAGATACGCAGTATTTT. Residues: CASSLSQSRSTDTQYF.

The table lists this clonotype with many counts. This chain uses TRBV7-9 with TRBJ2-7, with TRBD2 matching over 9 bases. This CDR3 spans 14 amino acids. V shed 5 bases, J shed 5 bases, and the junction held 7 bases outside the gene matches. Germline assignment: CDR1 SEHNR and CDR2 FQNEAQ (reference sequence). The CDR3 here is CASSPGLASHEQYF. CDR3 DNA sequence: TGTGCCAGCAGCCCTGGACTAGCGTCCCACGAGCAGTACTTC.

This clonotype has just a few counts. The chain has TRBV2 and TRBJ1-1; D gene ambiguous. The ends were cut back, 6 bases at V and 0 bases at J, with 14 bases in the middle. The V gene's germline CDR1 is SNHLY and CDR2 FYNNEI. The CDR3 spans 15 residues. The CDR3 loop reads CASSGYGEMNTEAFF. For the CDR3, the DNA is TGTGCCAGCAGCGGATACGGGGAGATGAACACTGAAGCTTTCTTT.

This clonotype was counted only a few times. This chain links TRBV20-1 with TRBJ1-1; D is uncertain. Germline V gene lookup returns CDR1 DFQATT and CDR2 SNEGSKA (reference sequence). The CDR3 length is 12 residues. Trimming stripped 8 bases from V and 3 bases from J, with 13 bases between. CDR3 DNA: TGCAGTCTGGCCCCGTCGGACACTGAAGCTTTCTTT. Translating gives CSLAPSDTEAFF.

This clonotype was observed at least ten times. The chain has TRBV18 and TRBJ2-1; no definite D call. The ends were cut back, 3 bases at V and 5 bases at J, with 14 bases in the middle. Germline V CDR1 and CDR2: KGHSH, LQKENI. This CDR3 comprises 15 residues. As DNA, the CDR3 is TGTGCCAGCTCACCTCGTAGTAACAACCACAATGAGCAGTTCTTC. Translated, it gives CASSPRSNNHNEQFF.

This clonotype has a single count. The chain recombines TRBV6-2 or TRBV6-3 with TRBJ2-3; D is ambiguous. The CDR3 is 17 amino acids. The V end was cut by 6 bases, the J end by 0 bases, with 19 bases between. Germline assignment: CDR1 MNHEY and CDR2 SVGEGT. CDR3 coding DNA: TGTGCCAGCAGAGATCCATCTTCCCACACTAGCACAGATACGCAGTATTTT. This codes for CASRDPSSHTSTDTQYF.

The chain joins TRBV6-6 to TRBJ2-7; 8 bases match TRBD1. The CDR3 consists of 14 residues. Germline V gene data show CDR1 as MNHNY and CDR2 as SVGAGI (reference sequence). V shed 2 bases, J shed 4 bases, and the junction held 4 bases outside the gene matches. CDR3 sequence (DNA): TGTGCCAGCAGTTACAGGCAGGGGGCTTACGAGCAGTACGTC. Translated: CASSYRQGAYEQYV.

DNA for the CDR3: TGCGCCAGCAGCTTGGCCGGACAAGCCAAAAACATTCAGTACTTC. It codes for CASSLAGQAKNIQYF. This chain uses TRBV5-1 with TRBJ2-4, with D perhaps TRBD1 (5 bases). Trimming shortened V by 0 bases and J by 0 bases, and 7 bases separated the two germline ends. Germline V gene sequence: CDR1 SGHRS, CDR2 YFSETQ. CDR3 size: 15 residues.

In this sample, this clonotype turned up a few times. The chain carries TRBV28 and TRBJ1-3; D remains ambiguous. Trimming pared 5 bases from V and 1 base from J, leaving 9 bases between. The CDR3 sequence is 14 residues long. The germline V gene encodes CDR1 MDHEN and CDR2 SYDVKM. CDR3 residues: CASSPVASGNTIYF. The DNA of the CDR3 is TGTGCCAGCAGTCCGGTAGCTTCTGGAAACACCATATATTTT. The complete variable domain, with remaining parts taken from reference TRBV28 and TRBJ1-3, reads DVKVTQSSRYLVKRTGEKVFLECVQDMDHENMFWYRQDPGLGLRLIYFSYDVKMKEKGDIPEGYSVSREKKERFSLILESASTNQTSMYLCASSPVASGNTIYFGEGSWLTVV.